The 26 T cell receptor beta chains below all came from one sample that was sequenced in a study of blood T cells in healthy people across ages. For the second PCR, which ran for 7 to 11 cycles, a sample-barcoded 5' primer and a J-beta primer mix were used. TCRdb ran MiXCR on the 5' RACE reads and lists one entry per CDR3 protein. Among about 1 million distinct CDR3 sequences listed, 45% were seen once. Sequences were obtained from blood. Receptors were obtained from a woman aged 55-75 years in good health.

The chain couples TRBV11-2 to TRBJ1-4; 7 bases map to TRBD1. The V gene's germline CDR1 is SGHAT and CDR2 FQNNGV. J gave up 4 bases and V 1 base, and 3 bases lay outside the gene matches. This CDR3 has 15 amino acids. In DNA form, the CDR3 reads TGTGCCAGCAGCTTAGGGACAGGCTATAATGAAAAACTGTTTTTT. Translation: CASSLGTGYNEKLFF.

This clonotype was counted once. V and J are TRBV20-1 and TRBJ1-1; TRBD1 matches at 8 bases. The CDR3 extends over 14 amino acids. CDR1 DFQATT and CDR2 SNEGSKA come from the germline V gene (reference sequence). The V and J ends lost 1 base and 4 bases, in that order; junction bases with no gene match: 5. This CDR3 reads CSARVPGGVTEAFF. Here the CDR3 DNA reads TGCAGTGCTAGAGTTCCAGGGGGCGTCACTGAAGCTTTCTTT.

This clonotype was observed a handful of times. V and J are TRBV6-1 and TRBJ2-5; 9 bases match TRBD2. The junction had 4 bases not matched to a gene; V was cut back by 5 bases and J by 0 bases. The CDR3 covers 15 residues. The germline CDR1 and CDR2 sequences are MNHNS and SASEGT. In DNA, the CDR3 is TGTGCCAGCAGTAGGGGCGGGAGGGACCAAGAGACCCAGTACTTC. It encodes CASSRGGRDQETQYF.

This clonotype was counted between two and nine times. This chain connects TRBV20-1 to TRBJ2-7; D may be TRBD2 (6 bases). Germline CDR1 is DFQATT and CDR2 is SNEGSKA (reference sequence). The CDR3 extends over 12 amino acids. V lost 4 bases and J lost 3, with 10 bases in between. The CDR3 DNA reads as TGCAGTGCTAACAGAGCGGGCTACGAGCAGTACTTC. Amino acids: CSANRAGYEQYF.

This clonotype was counted between two and nine times. The CDR3 reads CASSVGGGMGEETQYF. CDR3 DNA: TGTGCCAGCAGCGTAGGGGGCGGGATGGGCGAGGAGACCCAGTACTTC. This chain joins TRBV9 and TRBJ2-5; perhaps TRBD2 as D (6 bases). The CDR3 is 16 amino acids. The V end was cut by 0 bases, the J end by 5 bases, with 17 bases between. The germline V gene encodes CDR1 SGDLS and CDR2 YYNGEE.

The chain has TRBV6-6 and TRBJ2-7, with D unresolved. The last part of the DNA fits TRBJ2-5 better; the J call may be wrong. CDR3 size: 12 residues. Germline V lookup: CDR1 MNHNY, CDR2 SVGAGI (reference sequence). The CDR3 protein is CASSYELETQYF. The DNA of the CDR3 is TGTGCCAGCAGTTACGAGTTGGAGACCCAGTACTTC.

The chain has TRBV27 and TRBJ1-2; 7 nucleotides match TRBD1. From germline, CDR1 is MNHEY and CDR2 SMNVEV (reference sequence). V dropped 5 bases and J dropped 4; count of bases not matched to a gene: 7. The CDR3 contains 14 residues. CDR3 nucleotides: TGTGCCAGCAGTACCCGGACAGGCTTCTATGGCTACACCTTC. Translation: CASSTRTGFYGYTF.

There are a few counts of this clonotype. The chain joins TRBV7-2 to TRBJ2-5; TRBD2 matches 12 bases. V shed 2 bases and J 5 bases; nucleotides not matched to a gene: 9. This CDR3 is built from 17 residues. CDR1 and CDR2 from the germline V gene are SGHTA and FQGNSA. The CDR3 sequence: CASSLRPSSGRGETQYF. CDR3 sequence (DNA): TGTGCCAGCAGCTTACGGCCGTCTAGCGGGAGGGGGGAGACCCAGTACTTC.

The chain employs TRBV28 and TRBJ2-4; 7 nucleotides match TRBD1. With the DNA end fitting TRBJ2-7 better, the J assignment may be wrong. Germline CDR1 is MDHEN and CDR2 is SYDVKM. The CDR3 consists of 13 residues. The CDR3 is CASIQGNTYEQYF. The CDR3 DNA reads TGTGCCAGTATACAGGGGAACACCTACGAGCAGTACTTC.

This clonotype occurred a few times. The rearrangement uses TRBV6-6 and TRBJ1-2; 7 bases agree with TRBD1. Per germline, CDR1 MNHNY and CDR2 SVGAGI (reference sequence). The ends lost 4 bases at V and 4 bases at J; junction bases unmatched: 15. This CDR3 is built from 17 residues. CDR3 residues: CASSFTAGQDVPYGYTF. The CDR3 coding sequence is TGTGCCAGCAGTTTTACAGCCGGACAGGATGTTCCCTATGGCTACACCTTC.

The J gene is TRBJ2-7, the V gene TRBV20-1, with TRBD1 identical over 10 bases. J was trimmed by 0 bases and V by 1 base; bases with no gene match: 9. The CDR3 consists of 17 residues. Germline V lookup: CDR1 DFQATT, CDR2 SNEGSKA (reference sequence). The CDR3 DNA follows: TGCAGTGCTAGAGGGAGTTCCGGGACAGGGGTCTCCTACGAGCAGTACTTC. Translation: CSARGSSGTGVSYEQYF.

This clonotype came up a few times. The gene calls are TRBV21-1 and TRBJ2-7; the table names TRBD2, a call not compared with the DNA. TRBV21-1 is tagged as a pseudogene. The CDR3 runs to 14 residues. The CDR3 here is CARTSVESAYEQYF. The CDR3 DNA follows: TGTGCCAGGACTAGCGTGGAATCGGCCTACGAGCAGTACTTC.

This sequence joins TRBV20-1 and TRBJ2-1; 13 nucleotides agree with TRBD2. V lost 5 bases and J lost 8; bases outside the gene matches: 6. This CDR3 region has 14 residues. Germline assignment: CDR1 DFQATT and CDR2 SNEGSKA (reference sequence). The CDR3, as DNA: TGCAGTGCTCAACTAGCGGGAGGGCCCTATGAGCAGTTCTTC. Translated: CSAQLAGGPYEQFF.

This chain uses TRBV20-1 with TRBJ2-1; TRBD2 aligns across 9 bases. This CDR3 spans 17 amino acids. Germline CDR1 and CDR2: DFQATT and SNEGSKA (reference sequence). Trimming removed 2 bases from V and 0 bases from J; junction bases left unmatched: 8. CDR3 bases: TGCAGTGCTAGACACAGCGGGAGGAGGAGCTCCTACAATGAGCAGTTCTTC. This codes for CSARHSGRRSSYNEQFF.

The gene calls are TRBV4-1 and TRBJ2-7; 9 bases line up with TRBD1. This CDR3 has 16 residues. Per germline, CDR1 MGHRA and CDR2 YSYEKL. The junction had 12 bases not matched to a gene; V was cut back by 2 bases and J by 7 bases. The CDR3 DNA reads as TGCGCCAGCAGCCAATGGGGGACAGGGAGTCTTTGGGAGCAGTACTTC. Amino acid sequence: CASSQWGTGSLWEQYF.

The genes are TRBV2 and TRBJ1-1; weak D call: TRBD1 (5 bases). This CDR3 comprises 12 residues. Germline CDR1 reads SNHLY; CDR2 reads FYNNEI. The ends were cut back, 8 bases at V and 3 bases at J, with 10 bases in the middle. The CDR3 is CASPGRHTEAFF. As DNA, the CDR3 is TGTGCCAGCCCGGGACGGCACACTGAAGCTTTCTTT.

The CDR3 DNA reads as TGCAGCGCCTCCGGGACTAGCGGGAGGAGCACAGATACGCAGTATTTT. It encodes CSASGTSGRSTDTQYF. This chain connects TRBV29-1 to TRBJ2-3, with 15 bases that match TRBD2. Trimming cost V 7 bases and J 0 bases; bases outside gene matches: 5. Germline-derived CDR1 and CDR2 are SQVTM and ANQGSEA. The CDR3 covers 16 residues.

This clonotype showed up just a few times. The V gene is TRBV29-1, the J gene TRBJ1-2, with a weak D call TRBD1 (6 bases). Trimming cost V 2 bases and J 7 bases, with 11 bases left between them. Germline V CDR1 and CDR2: SQVTM, ANQGSEA. There are 12 residues in the CDR3. CDR3 sequence: CSVEWGGSGYTF. CDR3 sequence (DNA): TGCAGCGTTGAATGGGGGGGCTCTGGCTACACCTTC.

The chain employs TRBV29-1 and TRBJ2-7; D ambiguous. Trimming left V 4 bases short and J 0 bases short, with 7 bases between. Germline lookup yields CDR1 SQVTM and CDR2 ANQGSEA. The CDR3 runs to 12 residues. CDR3 coding DNA: TGCAGCGTTGGGTGGTTCTCCTACGAGCAGTACTTC. Residues: CSVGWFSYEQYF.

The V and J genes are TRBV7-3 and TRBJ1-6; D is unclear. Trimming removed 5 bases from V and 7 bases from J, with 6 bases in between. Per germline, CDR1 SGHTA and CDR2 FQGTGA. This CDR3 region has 12 residues. CDR3 DNA sequence: TGTGCCAGCAGCACTAAGAATTCACCCCTCCACTTT. The encoded protein is CASSTKNSPLHF.

In this sample, this clonotype turned up many times. The chain joins TRBV3-1 to TRBJ2-7; D call uncertain. The CDR3 length is 13 residues. The V and J ends lost 2 bases and 4 bases respectively, with 9 bases between them. Germline V gene sequence: CDR1 LGHDT, CDR2 YNNKEL (reference sequence). This CDR3 reads CASSQSWRYEQYF. CDR3 bases: TGTGCCAGCAGCCAAAGTTGGAGATACGAGCAGTACTTC.

V usage is TRBV6-2 or TRBV6-3 and J usage is TRBJ2-7; D may be TRBD2 (5 bases). Germline CDR1 MNHEY, CDR2 SVGEGT. The CDR3 length is 13 residues. V was shortened by 10 bases and J by 4 bases, with 17 bases between the two germline ends. CDR3 coding DNA: TGTGCCACACAATACTATAGCGCATACGAGCAGTACTTC. This sequence encodes CATQYYSAYEQYF.

The chain is built from TRBV2 and TRBJ2-5, with D unclear. V was shortened by 8 bases and J by 5 bases, with 15 bases between the two germline ends. The CDR3 totals 13 residues. Germline V gives CDR1 SNHLY, CDR2 FYNNEI. For the CDR3, the DNA is TGTGCCAGCGGTAGGCCCATCGAGGAGACCCAGTACTTC. It yields the protein CASGRPIEETQYF.

CDR3 nucleotide sequence: TGCAGCGGTGATCGTAATGAGCAGTTCTTC. This gives the protein CSGDRNEQFF. The V and J genes are TRBV29-1 and TRBJ2-1, with no clear D. V lost 7 bases and J lost 7, with 8 bases in between. The CDR3 is 10 amino acids. CDR1 and CDR2 (germline): SQVTM, ANQGSEA.

This chain uses TRBV6-2 or TRBV6-3 with TRBJ2-1; D uncertain. This CDR3 has 17 residues. Between the trimmed V and J ends, which lost 6 bases and 7 bases, there was a span of 25 bases. The V gene's germline CDR1 is MNHEY and CDR2 SVGEGT. CDR3 loop: CASSYTILIRQRNEQFF. DNA of the CDR3: TGTGCCAGCAGCTACACGATTTTAATACGCCAGAGGAATGAGCAGTTCTTC.

This clonotype appeared a few times. The chain carries TRBV4-1 and TRBJ2-7, with 10 bases lining up with TRBD2. Per the germline V gene, CDR1 is MGHRA and CDR2 is YSYEKL. Losses at the gene ends were 2 bases for V and 2 bases for J; bases not matched to a gene: 6. The CDR3 contains 16 residues. The DNA of the CDR3 is TGCGCCAGCAGCCAACCGAGGACTAGCGGAACCTACGAGCAGTACTTC. Translation gives CASSQPRTSGTYEQYF.